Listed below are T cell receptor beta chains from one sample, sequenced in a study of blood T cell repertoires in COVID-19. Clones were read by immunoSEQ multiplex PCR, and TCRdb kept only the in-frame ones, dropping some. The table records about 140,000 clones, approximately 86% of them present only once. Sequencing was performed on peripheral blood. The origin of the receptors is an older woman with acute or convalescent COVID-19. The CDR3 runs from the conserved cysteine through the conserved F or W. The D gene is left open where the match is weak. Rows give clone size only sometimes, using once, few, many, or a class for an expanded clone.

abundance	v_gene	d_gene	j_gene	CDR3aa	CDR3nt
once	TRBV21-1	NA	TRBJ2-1	CASSKTKSSYNEQFF	TGTGCCAGCAGCAAAACCAAGAGCTCCTACAATGAGCAGTTCTTC
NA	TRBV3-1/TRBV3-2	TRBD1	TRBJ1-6	CASTRKGAGGSPLHF	TGTGCCAGCACCCGAAAGGGTGCAGGGGGGTCACCCCTCCACTTT
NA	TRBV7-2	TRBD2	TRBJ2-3	CATKTGLASDTQYF	TGTGCCACCAAAACGGGACTAGCGTCCGATACGCAGTATTTT
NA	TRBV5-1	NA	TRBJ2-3	CASSWDVGGDTQYF	TGCGCCAGCAGCTGGGACGTAGGGGGAGATACGCAGTATTTT
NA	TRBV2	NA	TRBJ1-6	CASSAGVSSPLHF	TGTGCCAGCAGTGCCGGGGTGAGTTCACCCCTCCACTTT
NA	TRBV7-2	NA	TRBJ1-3	CASSQLTPRGTFRNTIYF	TGTGCCAGCAGCCAGTTAACCCCTAGGGGGACCTTTCGAAACACCATATATTTT
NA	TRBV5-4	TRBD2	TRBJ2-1	CASSYRTSGGYEQFF	TGTGCCAGCAGCTACCGGACTAGCGGGGGGTATGAGCAGTTCTTC
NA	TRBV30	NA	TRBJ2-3	CAWTTGDTQYF	TGTGCCTGGACTACAGGGGATACGCAGTATTTT
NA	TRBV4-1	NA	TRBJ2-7	CASSQEEGGVAYEQYF	TGCGCCAGCAGCCAAGAGGAGGGGGGGGTGGCCTACGAGCAGTACTTC
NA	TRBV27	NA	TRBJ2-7	CASSNSGVWEQYF	TGTGCCAGCAGTAATTCGGGGGTCTGGGAGCAGTACTTC
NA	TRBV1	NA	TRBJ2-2	CTSSPGTGRFGELFF	TGCACCAGCAGCCCCGGGACAGGGCGTTTCGGGGAGCTGTTTTTT
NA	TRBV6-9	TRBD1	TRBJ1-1	CASSYSAGTGENTEAFF	TGTGCCAGCAGTTATTCAGCAGGGACAGGGGAAAACACTGAAGCTTTCTTT
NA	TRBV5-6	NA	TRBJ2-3	CASSLDRGTDTQYF	TGTGCCAGCAGCTTGGACAGGGGCACAGATACGCAGTATTTT
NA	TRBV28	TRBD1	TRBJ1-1	CASSLQGATEAFF	TGTGCCAGCAGTCTACAGGGGGCCACTGAAGCTTTCTTT
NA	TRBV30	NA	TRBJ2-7	CAWGKEGYPTYEQYF	TGTGCCTGGGGAAAAGAGGGATACCCAACCTACGAGCAGTACTTC
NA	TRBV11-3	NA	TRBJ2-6	CASNRGGSVGANVLTF	TGTGCCAGCAACCGAGGGGGTTCTGTAGGGGCCAACGTCCTGACTTTC
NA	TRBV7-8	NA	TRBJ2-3	CASSPHLNTQYF	TGTGCCAGCAGCCCACACCTCAATACGCAGTATTTT
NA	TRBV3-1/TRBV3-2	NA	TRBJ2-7	CASSPWTTRSYEQYF	TGTGCCAGCAGCCCCTGGACTACTCGCTCCTACGAGCAGTACTTC
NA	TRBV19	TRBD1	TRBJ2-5	CASSIQGARGETQYF	TGTGCCAGTAGTATCCAGGGGGCGAGGGGGGAGACCCAGTACTTC
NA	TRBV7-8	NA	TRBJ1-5	CASSPGGANNQPQHF	TGTGCCAGCAGCCCAGGAGGGGCAAACAATCAGCCCCAGCATTTT
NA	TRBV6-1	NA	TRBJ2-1	CASSEPSGGTFPGEQFF	TGTGCCAGCAGTGAGCCTTCCGGGGGTACCTTTCCAGGGGAGCAGTTCTTC
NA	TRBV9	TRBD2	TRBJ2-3	CASSAWTSGTDTQYF	TGTGCCAGCAGCGCATGGACTAGCGGCACAGATACGCAGTATTTT
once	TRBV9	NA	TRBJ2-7	CASSAAAGAEIYEQYF	TGTGCCAGCAGCGCTGCCGCGGGGGCTGAAATCTACGAGCAGTACTTC
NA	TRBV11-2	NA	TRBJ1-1	CASSLGAKNTEAFF	TGTGCCAGCAGCTTAGGGGCGAAAAACACTGAAGCTTTCTTT
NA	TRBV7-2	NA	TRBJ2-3	CASSLSELTDTQYF	TGTGCCAGCAGCTTATCCGAGCTCACAGATACGCAGTATTTT
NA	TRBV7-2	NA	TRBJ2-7	CASSAYLGGGYEQYF	TGTGCCAGCAGCGCCTACTTAGGCGGAGGCTACGAGCAGTACTTC
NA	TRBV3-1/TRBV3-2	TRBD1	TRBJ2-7	CASSQDVPGGAFLSYEQYF	TGTGCCAGCAGCCAAGATGTCCCAGGGGGCGCTTTCCTCTCCTACGAGCAGTACTTC
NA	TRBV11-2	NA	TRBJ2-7	CASSPAGRSSEQYF	TGTGCCAGCAGCCCCGCGGGACGTAGCTCCGAGCAGTACTTC
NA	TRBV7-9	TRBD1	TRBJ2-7	CASSLGLGQGRPYEQYF	TGTGCCAGCAGCTTAGGGCTGGGACAGGGTCGTCCCTACGAGCAGTACTTC
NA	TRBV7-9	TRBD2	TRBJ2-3	CASSELRGGVVPDTQYF	TGTGCCAGCAGCGAATTGCGGGGGGGCGTGGTCCCAGATACGCAGTATTTT
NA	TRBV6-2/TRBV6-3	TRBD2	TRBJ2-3	CASSLAGGRGTQYF	TGTGCCAGCAGTTTAGCGGGGGGCCGGGGTACGCAGTATTTT
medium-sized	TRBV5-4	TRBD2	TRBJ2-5	CASSLWTSEETQYF	TGTGCCAGCAGCTTGTGGACTAGCGAAGAGACCCAGTACTTC
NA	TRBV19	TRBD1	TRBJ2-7	CASSISGTGTYEQYF	TGTGCCAGTAGTATTTCGGGGACAGGGACCTACGAGCAGTACTTC
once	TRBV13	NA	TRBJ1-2	CASSLALAGREGYTF	TGTGCCAGCAGCTTAGCCCTGGCAGGGCGCGAGGGCTACACCTTC
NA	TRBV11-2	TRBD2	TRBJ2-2	CASSPLAGVTGELFF	TGTGCCAGCAGCCCACTAGCGGGGGTCACCGGGGAGCTGTTTTTT
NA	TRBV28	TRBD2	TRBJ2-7	CASSLIPGAGPYEQYF	TGTGCCAGCAGTTTAATCCCAGGAGCGGGACCCTACGAGCAGTACTTC
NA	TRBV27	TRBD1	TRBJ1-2	CASRKGGSSGYTF	TGTGCCAGCCGCAAAGGGGGCTCGAGTGGCTACACCTTC
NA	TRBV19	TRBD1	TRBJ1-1	CASVDRQNTEAFF	TGTGCCAGTGTGGACAGGCAGAACACTGAAGCTTTCTTT
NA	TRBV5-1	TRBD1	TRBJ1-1	CASSLTQGVGDSGLKAFF	TGCGCCAGCAGCTTGACCCAGGGGGTCGGGGATTCGGGACTGAAAGCTTTCTTT
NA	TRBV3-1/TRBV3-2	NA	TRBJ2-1	CASSQGGRVYNEQFF	TGTGCCAGCAGCCAAGGTGGCAGGGTATACAATGAGCAGTTCTTC
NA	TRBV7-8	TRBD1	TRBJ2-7	CASSFRAGGYEQYF	TGTGCCAGCAGCTTCCGGGCAGGGGGCTACGAGCAGTACTTC